The 4 T cell receptor beta chains in this list originate from one sample, sequenced in a study of blood T cells in healthy people across ages. The authors ran a second PCR of roughly 6 to 11 cycles using a sample-barcoded 5' primer and a J-beta primer mix. TCRdb re-called the 5' RACE reads through MiXCR, storing one row per CDR3 protein. Of 700,000 to 950,000 distinct CDR3 sequences in the sample, approximately 39% were seen once. Sequencing was done on a sample of blood. The receptor set was obtained from a woman aged 55-70 years in good health.

CDR3 region: CASSRDSWDYGYTF. CDR3 DNA sequence: TGTGCCAGCAGTCGGGACTCCTGGGACTATGGCTACACCTTC. This chain connects TRBV12-3 or TRBV12-4 to TRBJ1-2; D is possibly TRBD1 (5 bases). This CDR3 is built from 14 residues. V shed 5 bases and J shed 3 bases, with 13 bases lying between them.

The chain combines TRBV5-1 with TRBJ1-2; TRBD1 aligns across 7 bases. J was trimmed by 7 bases and V by 4 bases; bases with no gene match: 13. Germline CDR1 is SGHRS and CDR2 is YFSETQ. This CDR3 is 15 amino acids long. The CDR3 spells CASSDKPMAGGGYTF. The DNA of the CDR3 is TGCGCCAGCAGCGATAAACCTATGGCAGGGGGTGGCTACACCTTC. The whole variable domain, filled in from reference TRBV5-1 and TRBJ1-2, reads KAGVTQTPRYLIKTRGQQVTLSCSPISGHRSVSWYQQTPGQGLQFLFEYFSETQRNKGNFPGRFSGRQFSNSRSEMNVSTLELGDSALYLCASSDKPMAGGGYTFGSGTRLTVV.

This clonotype has more than one count but fewer than ten. V usage is TRBV20-1 and J usage is TRBJ1-4; D unresolved. Trimming removed 0 bases from V and 8 bases from J, with 10 bases in between. This CDR3 has 13 residues. CDR1 and CDR2 (germline): DFQATT, SNEGSKA (reference sequence). The CDR3, as DNA: TGCAGTGCTAGAGATCTCAGAGGGGAAAAACTGTTTTTT. This codes for CSARDLRGEKLFF.

This sequence joins TRBV12-3 or TRBV12-4 and TRBJ1-1, with 8 nucleotides matching TRBD1. This CDR3 is built from 12 residues. V shed 5 bases, J shed 6 bases, and the junction held 2 bases outside the gene matches. The CDR3 DNA reads TGTGCCAGCAGTACACAGGGGGCTGAAGCTTTCTTT. It is translated as CASSTQGAEAFF.